One sample yielded the 16 T cell receptor beta chains listed below, sequenced in a study of T cells after yellow fever vaccination. Each CDR3 protein is one row after TCRdb ran MiXCR on the 5' RACE reads. The sample comprises 10,000 to 11,000 distinct CDR3 sequences, around 4.7% of which are singletons, and around 1.6% rests with the top ten. The sample here was PBMCs, either bulk or a sorted T-cell subset (CD4+, CD8+, memory, or dextramer-sorted; not recorded which), taken around 14 days after the first yellow fever vaccination. The receptor set was obtained from a man aged 18 to 29 who received the YFV17D yellow fever vaccine.

This clonotype ranks as medium-sized. The V gene is TRBV20-1, the J gene TRBJ1-2, with D unresolved. V shed 6 bases and J shed 6 bases, with 17 bases lying between them. Looked up from germline, CDR1 is DFQATT and CDR2 is SNEGSKA (reference sequence). There are 13 residues in the CDR3. The CDR3 DNA is TGCAGTGCCCTGATGGGGAGGACGGATGGCTACACCTTC. Protein: CSALMGRTDGYTF.

By proportion, this clonotype is medium-sized. The chain couples TRBV10-3 to TRBJ2-2; D is perhaps TRBD1 (5 bases). Germline V gene data show CDR1 as ENHRY and CDR2 as SYGVKD. V lost 4 bases and J lost 2, with 11 bases in between. The CDR3 runs to 15 residues. The CDR3 is CAISGVRVNTGELFF. CDR3 coding DNA: TGTGCCATCAGTGGAGTCAGGGTCAACACCGGGGAGCTGTTTTTT.

By sample fraction, this clonotype is medium-sized. This chain links TRBV4-1 with TRBJ2-5; 7 nucleotides agree with TRBD2. The V segment lost 1 base and the J segment 3 bases; nucleotides outside the gene matches: 5. Germline V gives CDR1 MGHRA, CDR2 YSYEKL. The CDR3 contains 15 residues. CDR3 amino acids: CASSQVRGGEETQYF. The DNA of the CDR3 is TGCGCCAGCAGCCAAGTAAGGGGAGGGGAAGAGACCCAGTACTTC.

This clonotype was counted ten times or more. The chain is built from TRBV4-2 and TRBJ1-2; TRBD1 is a possible D gene (6 bases). Germline CDR1 LGHNA, CDR2 YNFKEQ. This CDR3 is built from 15 residues. Trimming cost V 0 bases and J 4 bases, with 12 bases left between them. CDR3 region: CASSQDEGQFYGYTF. CDR3 DNA: TGTGCCAGCAGCCAAGACGAAGGACAGTTCTATGGCTACACCTTC.

This clonotype was seen ten or more times. The V call is TRBV7-2, the J call TRBJ1-5, with a possible D match to TRBD1 (6 bases). There are 15 residues in the CDR3. V was pared by 4 bases and J by 2 bases, with 12 bases between. Germline V CDR1 and CDR2: SGHTA, FQGNSA. CDR3 bases: TGTGCCAGCAGCTCCAGCAGGGGTGGCAATCAGCCCCAGCATTTT. It translates to CASSSSRGGNQPQHF.

This clonotype was detected many times. The gene calls are TRBV6-5 and TRBJ2-1; no reliable D call. The CDR3 consists of 13 residues. Trimming took off 8 bases at V and 2 bases at J, with 10 bases between the two ends. CDR1 and CDR2 (germline): MNHEY, SVGAGI. The DNA of the CDR3 is TGTGCCAGCGGAATAGGGCCCTACAATGAGCAGTTCTTC. Translating gives CASGIGPYNEQFF.

This clonotype was recorded at least ten times. The CDR3, as DNA: TGCGCCAGCAGCTTGGCCGGACAGGAGGGGTACACCTTC. Encoded protein: CASSLAGQEGYTF. The chain combines TRBV5-1 with TRBJ1-2; 7 bases agree with TRBD1. This CDR3 is built from 13 residues. The ends lost 0 bases at V and 11 bases at J; junction bases unmatched: 7. The germline gives CDR1 SGHRS, CDR2 YFSETQ.

This clonotype ranks as medium-sized. The chain employs TRBV4-3 and TRBJ2-1, with 8 nucleotides matching TRBD2. The V and J ends lost 4 bases and 6 bases, in that order; junction bases with no gene match: 5. The CDR3 spans 14 residues. The germline V gene has CDR1 LGHNA and CDR2 YSLEER. The CDR3: CASSRGGGLNEQFF. The CDR3 DNA follows: TGCGCCAGCAGCCGCGGCGGGGGGCTCAATGAGCAGTTCTTC.

This clonotype has a count of ten or more. The chain couples TRBV3-1 to TRBJ1-1; 7 bases agree with TRBD1. This CDR3 is built from 14 residues. After removal of 4 bases from V and 0 bases from J, the junction contained 2 bases not matched to a gene. CDR1 and CDR2 from the germline V gene are LGHDT and YNNKEL (reference sequence). CDR3 loop: CASSLGQMNTEAFF. CDR3 nucleotide sequence: TGTGCCAGCAGCCTGGGACAGATGAACACTGAAGCTTTCTTT.

This clonotype was counted ten times or more. V is TRBV4-1 and J is TRBJ1-5; unclear D gene. CDR3 length equals 16 residues. Germline V gene sequence: CDR1 MGHRA, CDR2 YSYEKL. Trimming shortened V by 1 base and J by 6 bases, and 16 bases separated the two germline ends. CDR3 nucleotides: TGCGCCAGCAGCCAAGTCGCTGGATGGGGAGGTCAGCCCCAGCATTTT. This translates into CASSQVAGWGGQPQHF.

This clonotype was seen many times. The chain joins TRBV12-3 or TRBV12-4 to TRBJ1-1, with TRBD1 identical over 9 bases. Trimming cost V 7 bases and J 0 bases; bases outside gene matches: 12. The CDR3 has 17 residues. CDR3 sequence: CASTQGQGIDLNTEAFF. The CDR3 DNA sequence: TGTGCCAGCACCCAGGGACAGGGTATTGATTTGAACACTGAAGCTTTCTTT.

Sample share makes this clonotype medium-sized (0.01 to 0.1%). The CDR3 loop reads CASSPWGVTNIQYF. In DNA, the CDR3 is TGTGCCAGCAGCCCATGGGGGGTTACAAACATTCAGTACTTC. This chain links TRBV5-6 with TRBJ2-4; possible D gene TRBD2, 6 bases. The ends were cut back, 4 bases at V and 6 bases at J, with 14 bases in the middle. The V gene's germline CDR1 is SGHDT and CDR2 YYEEEE. This CDR3 region has 14 residues.

This clonotype showed up many times. V usage is TRBV28 and J usage is TRBJ1-5; no clear D. The CDR3 is made up of 15 amino acids. Germline lookup yields CDR1 MDHEN and CDR2 SYDVKM. Trimming removed 5 bases from V and 0 bases from J, with 11 bases in between. Here the CDR3 DNA reads TGTGCCAGCAGTCCCCCGACTTATAGCAATCAGCCCCAGCATTTT. This gives the protein CASSPPTYSNQPQHF. Based on the CDR3 plus reference TRBV28 and TRBJ1-5, the full variable domain is DVKVTQSSRYLVKRTGEKVFLECVQDMDHENMFWYRQDPGLGLRLIYFSYDVKMKEKGDIPEGYSVSREKKERFSLILESASTNQTSMYLCASSPPTYSNQPQHFGDGTRLSIL.

This clonotype was picked up many times. This sequence joins TRBV5-5 and TRBJ2-3, with 11 nucleotides matching TRBD2. This CDR3 is 14 amino acids long. The V gene's germline CDR1 is SGHKS and CDR2 YYEKEE (reference sequence). J lost 3 bases, V lost 7 bases, and 4 bases had no gene match. The CDR3: CASLTSGVTDTQYF. CDR3 nucleotides: TGTGCCAGCTTGACTAGCGGGGTGACAGATACGCAGTATTTT.

In its sample, this clonotype was seen many times. The chain joins TRBV20-1 to TRBJ1-1; a weak D match, TRBD1 (5 bases). Germline assignment: CDR1 DFQATT and CDR2 SNEGSKA (reference sequence). Trimming cost V 0 bases and J 4 bases, with 12 bases left between them. The CDR3 has 14 residues. CDR3 nucleotides: TGCAGTGCTAGAGATCCCAGGGCAGGCACTGAAGCTTTCTTT. Translated: CSARDPRAGTEAFF.

This clonotype appeared many times. The chain uses TRBV5-1 and TRBJ1-1; D ambiguous. This CDR3 is 13 amino acids long. CDR1 is SGHRS and CDR2 is YFSETQ in the germline V gene. V lost 2 bases and J lost 3, with 8 bases in between. CDR3 nucleotides: TGCGCCAGCAGCTTCGGTGGATACACTGAAGCTTTCTTT. It translates to CASSFGGYTEAFF.